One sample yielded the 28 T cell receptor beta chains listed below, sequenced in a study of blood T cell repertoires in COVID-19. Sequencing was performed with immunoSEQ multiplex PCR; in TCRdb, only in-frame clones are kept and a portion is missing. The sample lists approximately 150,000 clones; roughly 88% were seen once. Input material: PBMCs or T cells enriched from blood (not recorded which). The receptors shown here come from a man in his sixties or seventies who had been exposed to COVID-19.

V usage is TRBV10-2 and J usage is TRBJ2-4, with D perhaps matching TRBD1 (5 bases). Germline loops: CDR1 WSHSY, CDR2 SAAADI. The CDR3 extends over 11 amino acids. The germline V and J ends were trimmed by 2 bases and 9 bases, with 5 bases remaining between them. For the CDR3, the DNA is TGCGCCAGCAGTGAGACAGGCATTCAGTACTTC. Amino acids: CASSETGIQYF.

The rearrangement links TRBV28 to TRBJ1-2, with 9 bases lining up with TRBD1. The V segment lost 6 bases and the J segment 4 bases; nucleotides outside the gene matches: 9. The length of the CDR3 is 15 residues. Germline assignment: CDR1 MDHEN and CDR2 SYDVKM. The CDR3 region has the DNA TGTGCCAGCAGATCCTCCGGGACAGGGATCTATGGCTACACCTTC. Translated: CASRSSGTGIYGYTF.

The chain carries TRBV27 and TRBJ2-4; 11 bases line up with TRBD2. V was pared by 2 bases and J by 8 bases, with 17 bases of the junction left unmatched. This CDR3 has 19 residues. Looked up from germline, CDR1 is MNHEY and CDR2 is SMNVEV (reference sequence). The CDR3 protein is CASSLEVWGFSGRGDIQYF. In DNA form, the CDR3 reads TGTGCCAGCAGTTTAGAAGTTTGGGGGTTTAGCGGGAGGGGAGACATTCAGTACTTC.

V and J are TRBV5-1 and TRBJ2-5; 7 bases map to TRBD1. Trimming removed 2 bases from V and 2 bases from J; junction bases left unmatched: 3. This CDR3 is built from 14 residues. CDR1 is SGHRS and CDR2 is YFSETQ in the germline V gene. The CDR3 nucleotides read TGCGCCAGCAGCTTTTCGACAGGGCAAGAGACCCAGTACTTC. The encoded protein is CASSFSTGQETQYF.

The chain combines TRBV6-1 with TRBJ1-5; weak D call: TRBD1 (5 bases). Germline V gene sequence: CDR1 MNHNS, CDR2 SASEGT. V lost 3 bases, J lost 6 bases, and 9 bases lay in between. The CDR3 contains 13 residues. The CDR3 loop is CASSEVQAQPQHF. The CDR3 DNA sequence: TGTGCCAGCAGTGAGGTACAGGCTCAGCCCCAGCATTTT.

This CDR3 is CASSPQLDRVGGYTF. The CDR3 DNA is TGCGCCAGCAGCCCTCAGTTGGACAGGGTTGGTGGCTACACCTTC. The rearrangement links TRBV4-3 to TRBJ1-2, with TRBD1 matching 8 bases. Trimming took 4 bases from V and 7 from J; bases not matched to a gene: 11. In germline, CDR1 is LGHNA, CDR2 YSLEER. CDR3 length equals 15 residues.

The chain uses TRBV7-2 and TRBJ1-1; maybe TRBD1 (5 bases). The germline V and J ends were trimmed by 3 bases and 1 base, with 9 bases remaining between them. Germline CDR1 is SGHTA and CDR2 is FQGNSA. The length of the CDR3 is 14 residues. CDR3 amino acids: CASSFGHSNTEAFF. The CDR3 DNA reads TGTGCCAGCAGCTTTGGACATTCGAACACTGAAGCTTTCTTT.

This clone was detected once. CDR3 sequence: CASRNSNQPQHF. The CDR3 DNA follows: TGTGCCAGCCGTAATAGCAATCAGCCCCAGCATTTT. The J gene is TRBJ1-5, the V gene TRBV28; D is undetermined. The germline V gene encodes CDR1 MDHEN and CDR2 SYDVKM. V was shortened by 8 bases and J by 0 bases, with 5 bases between the two germline ends. CDR3 size: 12 residues. Using reference TRBV28 and TRBJ1-5 for the parts outside the CDR3, the full variable domain is DVKVTQSSRYLVKRTGEKVFLECVQDMDHENMFWYRQDPGLGLRLIYFSYDVKMKEKGDIPEGYSVSREKKERFSLILESASTNQTSMYLCASRNSNQPQHFGDGTRLSIL.

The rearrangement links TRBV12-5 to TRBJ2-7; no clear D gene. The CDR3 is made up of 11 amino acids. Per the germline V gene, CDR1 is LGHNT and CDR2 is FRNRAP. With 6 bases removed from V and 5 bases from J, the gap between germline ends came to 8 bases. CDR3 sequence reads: CASGSLDEQYF. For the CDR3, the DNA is TGTGCTAGTGGATCCCTCGACGAGCAGTACTTC.

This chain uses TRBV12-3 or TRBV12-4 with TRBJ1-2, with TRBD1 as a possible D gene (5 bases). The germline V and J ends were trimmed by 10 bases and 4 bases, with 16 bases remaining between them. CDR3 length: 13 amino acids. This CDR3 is CATARGGGYGYTF. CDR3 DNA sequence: TGTGCCACAGCGCGTGGGGGGGGCTATGGCTACACCTTC.

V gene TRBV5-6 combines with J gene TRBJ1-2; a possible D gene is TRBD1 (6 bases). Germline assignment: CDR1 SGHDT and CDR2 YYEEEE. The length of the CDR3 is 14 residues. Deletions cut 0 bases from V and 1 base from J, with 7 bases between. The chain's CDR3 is CASSLGQVNYGYTF. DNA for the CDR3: TGTGCCAGCAGCTTGGGACAGGTTAACTATGGCTACACCTTC. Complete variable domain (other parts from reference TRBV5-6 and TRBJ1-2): DAGVTQSPTHLIKTRGQQVTLRCSPKSGHDTVSWYQQALGQGPQFIFQYYEEEERQRGNFPDRFSGHQFPNYSSELNVNALLLGDSALYLCASSLGQVNYGYTFGSGTRLTVV.

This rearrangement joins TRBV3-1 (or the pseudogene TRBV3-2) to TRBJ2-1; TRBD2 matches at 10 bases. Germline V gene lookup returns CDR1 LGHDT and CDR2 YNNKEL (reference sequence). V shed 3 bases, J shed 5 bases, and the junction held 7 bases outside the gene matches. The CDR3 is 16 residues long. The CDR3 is CASSHLLLAGDNEQFF. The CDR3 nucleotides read TGTGCCAGCAGCCATCTACTCCTAGCGGGAGACAATGAGCAGTTCTTC.

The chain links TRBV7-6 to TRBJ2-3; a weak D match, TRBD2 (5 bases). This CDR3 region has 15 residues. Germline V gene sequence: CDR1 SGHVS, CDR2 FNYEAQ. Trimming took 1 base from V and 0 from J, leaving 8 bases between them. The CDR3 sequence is CASSLVASSTDTQYF. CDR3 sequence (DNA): TGTGCCAGCAGCTTAGTAGCGTCTAGCACAGATACGCAGTATTTT.

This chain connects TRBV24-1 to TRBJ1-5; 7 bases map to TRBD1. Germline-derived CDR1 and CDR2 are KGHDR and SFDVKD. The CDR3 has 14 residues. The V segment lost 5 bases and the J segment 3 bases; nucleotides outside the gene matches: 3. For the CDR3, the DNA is TGTGCCACCAGTGGAAGGGGGCCCAATCAGCCCCAGCATTTT. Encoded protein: CATSGRGPNQPQHF.

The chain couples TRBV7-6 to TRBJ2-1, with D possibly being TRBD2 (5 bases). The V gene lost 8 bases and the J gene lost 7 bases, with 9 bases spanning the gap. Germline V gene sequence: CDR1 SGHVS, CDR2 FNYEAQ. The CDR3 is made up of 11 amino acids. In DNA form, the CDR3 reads TGTGCCAGCCCCCCGGGGAATGAGCAGTTCTTC. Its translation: CASPPGNEQFF.

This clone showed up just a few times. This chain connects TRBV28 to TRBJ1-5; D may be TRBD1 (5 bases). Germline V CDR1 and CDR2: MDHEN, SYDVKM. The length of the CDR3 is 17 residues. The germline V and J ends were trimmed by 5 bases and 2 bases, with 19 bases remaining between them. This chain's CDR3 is CASSDLGGSGGNQPQHF. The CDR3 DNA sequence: TGTGCCAGCAGTGATCTCGGGGGTTCCGGGGGCAATCAGCCCCAGCATTTT.

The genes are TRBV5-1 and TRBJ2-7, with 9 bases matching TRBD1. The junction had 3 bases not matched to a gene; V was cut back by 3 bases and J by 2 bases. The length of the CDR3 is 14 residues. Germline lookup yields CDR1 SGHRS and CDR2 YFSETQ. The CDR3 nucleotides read TGCGCCAGCAGCTCCGGGACAGGGCCCTACGAGCAGTACTTC. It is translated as CASSSGTGPYEQYF.

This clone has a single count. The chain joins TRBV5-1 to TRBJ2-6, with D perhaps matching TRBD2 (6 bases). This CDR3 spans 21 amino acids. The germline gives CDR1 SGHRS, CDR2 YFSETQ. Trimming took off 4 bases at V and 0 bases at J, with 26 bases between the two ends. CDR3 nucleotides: TGCGCCAGCAGCCCCACGCTTCGGACTCAATGGAGGGGCTCTGGGGCCAACGTCCTGACTTTC. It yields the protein CASSPTLRTQWRGSGANVLTF.

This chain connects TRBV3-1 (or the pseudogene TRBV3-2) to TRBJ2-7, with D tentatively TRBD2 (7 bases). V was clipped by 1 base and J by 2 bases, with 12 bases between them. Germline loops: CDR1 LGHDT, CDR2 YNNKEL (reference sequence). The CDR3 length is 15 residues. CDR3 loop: CASSQVLRGPYEQYF. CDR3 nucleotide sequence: TGTGCCAGCAGCCAAGTTCTGCGGGGGCCCTACGAGCAGTACTTC.

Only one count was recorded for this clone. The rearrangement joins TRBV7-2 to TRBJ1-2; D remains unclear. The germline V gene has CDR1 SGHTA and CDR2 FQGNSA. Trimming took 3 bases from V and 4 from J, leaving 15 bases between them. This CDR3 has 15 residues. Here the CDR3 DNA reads TGTGCCAGCAGCTTGACGGGGAGGAGGGCCTATGGCTACACCTTC. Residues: CASSLTGRRAYGYTF.

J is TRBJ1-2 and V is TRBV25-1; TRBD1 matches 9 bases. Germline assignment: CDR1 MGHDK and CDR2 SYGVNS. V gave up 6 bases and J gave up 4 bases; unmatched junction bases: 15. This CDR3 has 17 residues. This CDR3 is CASRIRRGTGRFYGYTF. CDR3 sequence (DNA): TGTGCCAGCAGGATAAGACGCGGGACAGGGAGATTCTATGGCTACACCTTC.

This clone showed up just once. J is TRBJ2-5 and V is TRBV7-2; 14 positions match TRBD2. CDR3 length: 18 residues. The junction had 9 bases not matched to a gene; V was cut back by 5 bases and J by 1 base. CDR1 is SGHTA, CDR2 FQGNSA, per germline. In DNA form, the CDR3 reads TGTGCCAGCAGCCAGGGACTAGCGGGGGCCCTAGTCCAAGAGACCCAGTACTTC. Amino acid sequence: CASSQGLAGALVQETQYF.

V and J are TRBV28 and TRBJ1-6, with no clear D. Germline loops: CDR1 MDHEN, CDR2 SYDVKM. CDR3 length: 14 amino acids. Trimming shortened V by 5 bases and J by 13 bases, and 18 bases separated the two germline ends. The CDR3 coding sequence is TGTGCCAGCAGTATGCCGGGATTTACGTCGCCCCTCCACTTT. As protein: CASSMPGFTSPLHF.

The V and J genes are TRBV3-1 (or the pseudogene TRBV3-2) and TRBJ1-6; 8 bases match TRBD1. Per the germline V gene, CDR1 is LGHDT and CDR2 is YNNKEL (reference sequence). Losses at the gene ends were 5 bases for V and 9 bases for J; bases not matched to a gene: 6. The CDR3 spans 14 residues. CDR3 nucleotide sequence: TGTGCCAGCAGCTTTGGACAGGGCGGTTCACCCCTCCACTTT. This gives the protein CASSFGQGGSPLHF.

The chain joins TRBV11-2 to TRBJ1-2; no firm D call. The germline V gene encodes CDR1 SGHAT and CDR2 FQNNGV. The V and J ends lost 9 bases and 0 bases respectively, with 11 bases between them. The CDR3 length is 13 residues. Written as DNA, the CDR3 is TGTGCCAGTAGACTGTTGTCTAACTATGGCTACACCTTC. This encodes CASRLLSNYGYTF.

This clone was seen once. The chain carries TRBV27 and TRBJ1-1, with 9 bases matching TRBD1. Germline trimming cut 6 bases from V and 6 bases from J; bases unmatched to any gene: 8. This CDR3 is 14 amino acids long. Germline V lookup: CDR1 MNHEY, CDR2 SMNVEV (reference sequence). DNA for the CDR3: TGTGCCAGCAGCCGACAGGGGGTAGGGGCTGAAGCTTTCTTT. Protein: CASSRQGVGAEAFF.

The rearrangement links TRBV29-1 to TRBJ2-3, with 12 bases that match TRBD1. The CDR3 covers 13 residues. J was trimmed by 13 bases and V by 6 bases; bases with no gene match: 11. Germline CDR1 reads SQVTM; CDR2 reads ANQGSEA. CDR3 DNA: TGCAGCGTCCAAACCGGGACAGGGGGCGCGAAGTATTTT. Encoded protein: CSVQTGTGGAKYF.

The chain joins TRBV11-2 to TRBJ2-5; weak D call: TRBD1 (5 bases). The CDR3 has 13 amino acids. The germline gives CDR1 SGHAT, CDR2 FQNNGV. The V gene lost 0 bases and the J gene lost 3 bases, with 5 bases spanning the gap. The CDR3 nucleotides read TGTGCCAGCAGCTTAGACAGGGAAGAGACCCAGTACTTC. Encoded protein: CASSLDREETQYF.